The rows below give T cell receptor beta chains drawn from one sample of a study of blood T cell repertoires in COVID-19. Generated by immunoSEQ multiplex PCR, the TCRdb table keeps only in-frame clones and is missing some. The table has more than 85,000 clones, roughly 79% seen once. Sequences were obtained from peripheral blood. The origin of the receptors is a woman in her 70s with acute or convalescent COVID-19. The CDR3 runs from the conserved cysteine through the conserved F or W. A D gene is named only where the DNA matches it firmly. Clone size, where shown, is once, few, many, or a class for clones that have expanded.

clone size: -
V gene: TRBV14
J gene: TRBJ1-3
D gene: -
CDR3 protein: CASSQRRGGRNTIYF

clone size: -
V gene: TRBV7-9
J gene: TRBJ2-7
D gene: TRBD1
CDR3 protein: CASSFDRGSYEQYF

clone size: -
V gene: TRBV7-2
J gene: TRBJ1-1
D gene: -
CDR3 protein: CASTAASVNTEAFF

clone size: -
V gene: TRBV6-5
J gene: TRBJ1-4
D gene: -
CDR3 protein: CASGRGPLANEKLFF

clone size: -
V gene: TRBV5-6
J gene: TRBJ2-4
D gene: -
CDR3 protein: CASSFRSDLAKNIQYF

clone size: -
V gene: TRBV19
J gene: TRBJ2-2
D gene: -
CDR3 protein: CAGRSNTGELFF

clone size: -
V gene: TRBV18
J gene: TRBJ2-5
D gene: TRBD2
CDR3 protein: CASSPLAGSQETQYF

clone size: -
V gene: TRBV11-2
J gene: TRBJ1-6
D gene: -
CDR3 protein: CASSFPQGLHNSPLHF

clone size: -
V gene: TRBV7-8
J gene: TRBJ2-2
D gene: -
CDR3 protein: CASSLRGGLTGELFF

clone size: -
V gene: TRBV4-1
J gene: TRBJ1-1
D gene: TRBD1
CDR3 protein: CASSQDYRGLLDTEAFF

clone size: -
V gene: TRBV6-5
J gene: TRBJ1-1
D gene: -
CDR3 protein: CASSVENTWGGEAFF

clone size: few
V gene: TRBV4-1
J gene: TRBJ2-7
D gene: -
CDR3 protein: CASSQEKLLSYEQYF

clone size: -
V gene: TRBV10-3
J gene: TRBJ2-7
D gene: -
CDR3 protein: CAIGTGSYEQYF

clone size: -
V gene: TRBV24-1
J gene: TRBJ2-3
D gene: -
CDR3 protein: CATSVERGDTQYF

clone size: -
V gene: TRBV11-2
J gene: TRBJ1-1
D gene: -
CDR3 protein: CASSLVSRSTEAFF

clone size: -
V gene: TRBV9
J gene: TRBJ2-3
D gene: -
CDR3 protein: CASSVEGHSTDTQYF

clone size: -
V gene: TRBV2
J gene: TRBJ2-5
D gene: TRBD2
CDR3 protein: CASSYLSGGQETQYF

clone size: few
V gene: TRBV27
J gene: TRBJ2-3
D gene: TRBD2
CDR3 protein: CASSSMGLAGDAPLRHTQYF

clone size: -
V gene: TRBV27
J gene: TRBJ2-7
D gene: TRBD2
CDR3 protein: CASSSMGGTSIPYEQYF

clone size: -
V gene: TRBV3-1/TRBV3-2
J gene: TRBJ1-5
D gene: TRBD1
CDR3 protein: CASSQDPPLLGGQGRVGNQPQHF

clone size: -
V gene: TRBV12-3/TRBV12-4
J gene: TRBJ1-5
D gene: -
CDR3 protein: CASSLGPGQPQHF

clone size: -
V gene: TRBV4-3
J gene: TRBJ2-7
D gene: TRBD2
CDR3 protein: CASSQDFRGVSYEQYF

clone size: -
V gene: TRBV19
J gene: TRBJ2-6
D gene: TRBD1
CDR3 protein: CASVRQGPAGANVLTF

clone size: -
V gene: TRBV15
J gene: TRBJ1-2
D gene: -
CDR3 protein: CATSRDSGGRLINYGYTF

clone size: -
V gene: TRBV10-3
J gene: TRBJ2-3
D gene: -
CDR3 protein: CAINREPTDTQYF

clone size: -
V gene: TRBV13
J gene: TRBJ2-3
D gene: TRBD1
CDR3 protein: CASSLALGGSGTDTQYF

clone size: -
V gene: TRBV19
J gene: TRBJ2-7
D gene: TRBD2
CDR3 protein: CASRPRLAGVSEQYF

clone size: -
V gene: TRBV27
J gene: TRBJ2-7
D gene: TRBD1
CDR3 protein: CASSPWGMGTGTYEQYF

clone size: -
V gene: TRBV7-7
J gene: TRBJ2-5
D gene: TRBD2
CDR3 protein: CASSLGGVRGETQYF

clone size: -
V gene: TRBV6-5
J gene: TRBJ1-6
D gene: -
CDR3 protein: CASSYEQGASPLHF

clone size: -
V gene: TRBV7-9
J gene: TRBJ1-3
D gene: -
CDR3 protein: CASSFGTFGDTIYF

clone size: -
V gene: TRBV15
J gene: TRBJ2-3
D gene: -
CDR3 protein: CATSMGQKSTDTQYF

clone size: -
V gene: TRBV19
J gene: TRBJ1-4
D gene: TRBD1
CDR3 protein: CASSPTGRVEEKLFF

clone size: -
V gene: TRBV7-8
J gene: TRBJ1-5
D gene: -
CDR3 protein: CASSLAYSRSGQPQHF

clone size: -
V gene: TRBV4-3
J gene: TRBJ1-2
D gene: -
CDR3 protein: CASSQDLRGANYGYTF

clone size: -
V gene: TRBV28
J gene: TRBJ2-7
D gene: TRBD2
CDR3 protein: CASRTSGLYEQYF

clone size: -
V gene: TRBV7-8
J gene: TRBJ2-7
D gene: -
CDR3 protein: CASRFGQSYEQYF

clone size: few
V gene: TRBV6-5
J gene: TRBJ1-4
D gene: -
CDR3 protein: CASRKETGREKLFF

clone size: -
V gene: TRBV27
J gene: TRBJ1-1
D gene: -
CDR3 protein: CASSLEGVTEAFF

clone size: -
V gene: TRBV3-1/TRBV3-2
J gene: TRBJ2-1
D gene: -
CDR3 protein: CASSRQGGTNEQFF

clone size: -
V gene: TRBV7-2
J gene: TRBJ2-1
D gene: -
CDR3 protein: CASSLAVSPSLNEQFF

clone size: -
V gene: TRBV5-4
J gene: TRBJ2-7
D gene: TRBD1
CDR3 protein: CASSPTGAGSYEQYF

clone size: -
V gene: TRBV2
J gene: TRBJ1-6
D gene: TRBD1
CDR3 protein: CASSGTGGPRIPLHF

clone size: -
V gene: TRBV7-9
J gene: TRBJ1-2
D gene: -
CDR3 protein: CASSLGPAGDGYGYTF

clone size: -
V gene: TRBV27
J gene: TRBJ1-1
D gene: -
CDR3 protein: CASSLSWGGNTEAFF

clone size: -
V gene: TRBV28
J gene: TRBJ2-1
D gene: -
CDR3 protein: CASSPNLSSYNEQFF

clone size: -
V gene: TRBV27
J gene: TRBJ1-2
D gene: -
CDR3 protein: CASSLSGGINYGYTF

clone size: -
V gene: TRBV19
J gene: TRBJ1-5
D gene: TRBD1
CDR3 protein: CASRAGQGAYQPQHF

clone size: -
V gene: TRBV12-3/TRBV12-4
J gene: TRBJ2-2
D gene: -
CDR3 protein: CASRWGGPGELFF

clone size: -
V gene: TRBV19
J gene: TRBJ2-1
D gene: -
CDR3 protein: CASSMTDYNEQFF